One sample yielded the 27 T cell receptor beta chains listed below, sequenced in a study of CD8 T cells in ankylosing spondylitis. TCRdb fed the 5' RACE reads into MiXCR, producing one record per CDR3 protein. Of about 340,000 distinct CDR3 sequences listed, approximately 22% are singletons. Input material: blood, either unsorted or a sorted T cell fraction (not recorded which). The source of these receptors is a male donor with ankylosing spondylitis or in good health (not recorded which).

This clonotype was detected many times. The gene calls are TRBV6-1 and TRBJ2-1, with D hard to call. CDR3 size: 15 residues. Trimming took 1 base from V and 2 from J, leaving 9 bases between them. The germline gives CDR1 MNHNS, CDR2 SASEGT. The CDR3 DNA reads TGTGCCAGCAGTGAAGATGCCAGTACCTACAATGAGCAGTTCTTC. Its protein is CASSEDASTYNEQFF.

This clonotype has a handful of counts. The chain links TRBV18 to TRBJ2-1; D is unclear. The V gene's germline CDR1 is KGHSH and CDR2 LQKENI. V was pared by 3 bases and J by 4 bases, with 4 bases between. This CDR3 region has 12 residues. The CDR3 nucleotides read TGTGCCAGCTCACCGATGTACAATGAGCAGTTCTTC. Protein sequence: CASSPMYNEQFF.

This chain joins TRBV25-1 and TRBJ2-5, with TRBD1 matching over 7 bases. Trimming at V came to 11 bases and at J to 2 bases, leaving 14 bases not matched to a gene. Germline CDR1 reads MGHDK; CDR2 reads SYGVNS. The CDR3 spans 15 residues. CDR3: CAAGIDRVGQETQYF. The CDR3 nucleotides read TGTGCCGCAGGGATCGACAGGGTTGGACAAGAGACCCAGTACTTC.

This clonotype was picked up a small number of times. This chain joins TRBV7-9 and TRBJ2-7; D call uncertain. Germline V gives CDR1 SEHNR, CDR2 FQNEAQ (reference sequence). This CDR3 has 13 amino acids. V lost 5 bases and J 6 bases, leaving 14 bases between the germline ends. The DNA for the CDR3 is TGTGCCAGCAGCCCTCGGACCTCCCCCGAGCAGTACTTC. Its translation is CASSPRTSPEQYF.

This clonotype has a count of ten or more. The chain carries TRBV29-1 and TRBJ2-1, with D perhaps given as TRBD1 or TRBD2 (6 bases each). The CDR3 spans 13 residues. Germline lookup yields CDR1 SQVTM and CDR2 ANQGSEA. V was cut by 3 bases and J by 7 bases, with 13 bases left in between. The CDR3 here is CSVEGAGGNEQFF. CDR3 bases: TGCAGCGTTGAGGGGGCTGGGGGGAATGAGCAGTTCTTC.

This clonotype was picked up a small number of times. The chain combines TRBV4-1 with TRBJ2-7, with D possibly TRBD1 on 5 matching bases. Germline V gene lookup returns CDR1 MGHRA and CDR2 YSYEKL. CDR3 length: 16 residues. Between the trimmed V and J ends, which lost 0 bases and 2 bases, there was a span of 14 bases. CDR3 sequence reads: CASSQDSTGYTYEQYF. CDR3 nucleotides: TGCGCCAGCAGCCAAGACAGCACAGGTTATACCTACGAGCAGTACTTC.

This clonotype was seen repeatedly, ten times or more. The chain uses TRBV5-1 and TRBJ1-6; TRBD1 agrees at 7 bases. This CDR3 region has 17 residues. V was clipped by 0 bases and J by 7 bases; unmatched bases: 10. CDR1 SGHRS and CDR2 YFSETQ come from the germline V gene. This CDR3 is CASSLEGARGLNSPLHF. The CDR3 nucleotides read TGCGCCAGCAGCTTGGAGGGGGCGAGAGGGCTAAATTCACCCCTCCACTTT.

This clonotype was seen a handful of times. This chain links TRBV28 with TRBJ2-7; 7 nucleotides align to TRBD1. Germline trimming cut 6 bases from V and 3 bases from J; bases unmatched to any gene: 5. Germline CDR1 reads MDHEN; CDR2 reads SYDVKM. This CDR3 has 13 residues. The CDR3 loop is CASRTGEGYEQYF. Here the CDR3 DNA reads TGTGCCAGCAGAACAGGGGAAGGCTACGAGCAGTACTTC.

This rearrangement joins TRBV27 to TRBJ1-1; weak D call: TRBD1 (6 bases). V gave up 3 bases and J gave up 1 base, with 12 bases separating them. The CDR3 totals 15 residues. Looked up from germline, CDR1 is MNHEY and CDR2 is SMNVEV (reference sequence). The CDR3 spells CASSFKGERNTEAFF. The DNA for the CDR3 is TGTGCCAGCAGTTTTAAGGGGGAGAGGAACACTGAAGCTTTCTTT.

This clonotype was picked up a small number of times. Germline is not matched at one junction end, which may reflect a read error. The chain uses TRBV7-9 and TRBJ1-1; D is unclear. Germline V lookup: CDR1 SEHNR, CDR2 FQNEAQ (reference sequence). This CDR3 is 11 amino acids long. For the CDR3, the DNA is TGTGCCAGCAGCTTAGTAACTGGAGCTTTCTTT. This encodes CASSLVTGAFF.

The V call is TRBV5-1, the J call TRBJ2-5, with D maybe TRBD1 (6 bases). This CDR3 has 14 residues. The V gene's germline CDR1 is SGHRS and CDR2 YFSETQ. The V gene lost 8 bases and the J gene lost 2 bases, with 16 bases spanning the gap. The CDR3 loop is CASFEQGRQETQYF. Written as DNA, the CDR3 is TGCGCCAGTTTCGAACAGGGAAGGCAAGAGACCCAGTACTTC.

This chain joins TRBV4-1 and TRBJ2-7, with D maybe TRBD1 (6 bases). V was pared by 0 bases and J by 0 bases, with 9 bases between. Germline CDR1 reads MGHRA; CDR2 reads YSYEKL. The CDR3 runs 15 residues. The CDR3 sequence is CASSQDRDTSYEQYF. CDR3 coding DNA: TGCGCCAGCAGCCAAGACCGGGACACCTCCTACGAGCAGTACTTC.

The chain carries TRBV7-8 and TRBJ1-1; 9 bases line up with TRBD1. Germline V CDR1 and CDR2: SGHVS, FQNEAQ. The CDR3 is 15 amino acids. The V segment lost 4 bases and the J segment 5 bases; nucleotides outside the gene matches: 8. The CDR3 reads CASSWRTGVETEAFF. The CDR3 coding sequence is TGTGCCAGCAGCTGGAGGACAGGGGTGGAGACTGAAGCTTTCTTT.

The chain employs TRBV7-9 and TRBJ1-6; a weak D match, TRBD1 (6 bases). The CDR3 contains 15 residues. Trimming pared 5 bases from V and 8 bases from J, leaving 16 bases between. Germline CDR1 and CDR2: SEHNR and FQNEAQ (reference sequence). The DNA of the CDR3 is TGTGCCAGCAGCCCCGGGTCGGGGGCATATTCACCCCTCCACTTT. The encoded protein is CASSPGSGAYSPLHF.

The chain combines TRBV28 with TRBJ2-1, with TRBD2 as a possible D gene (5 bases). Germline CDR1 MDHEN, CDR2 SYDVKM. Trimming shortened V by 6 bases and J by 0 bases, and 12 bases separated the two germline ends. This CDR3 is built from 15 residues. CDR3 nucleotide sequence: TGTGCCAGCAGGACGAGAGGGAGCTCCTACAATGAGCAGTTCTTC. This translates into CASRTRGSSYNEQFF.

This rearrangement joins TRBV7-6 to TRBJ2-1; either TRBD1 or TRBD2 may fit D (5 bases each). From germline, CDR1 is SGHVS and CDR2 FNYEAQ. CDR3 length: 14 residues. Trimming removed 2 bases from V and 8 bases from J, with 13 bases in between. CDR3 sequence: CASSLYAKGHEQFF. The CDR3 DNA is TGTGCCAGCAGCTTATACGCAAAGGGACATGAGCAGTTCTTC.

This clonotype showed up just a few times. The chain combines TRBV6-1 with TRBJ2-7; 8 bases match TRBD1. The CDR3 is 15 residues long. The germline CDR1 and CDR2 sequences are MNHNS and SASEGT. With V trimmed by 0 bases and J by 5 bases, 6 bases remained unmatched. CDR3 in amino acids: CASSEARQGADEQYF. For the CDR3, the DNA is TGTGCCAGCAGTGAAGCCCGTCAGGGGGCCGACGAGCAGTACTTC.

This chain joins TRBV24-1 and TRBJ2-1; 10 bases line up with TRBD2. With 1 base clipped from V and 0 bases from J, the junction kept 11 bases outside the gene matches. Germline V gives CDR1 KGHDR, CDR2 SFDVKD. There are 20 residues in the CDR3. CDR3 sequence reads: CATSDFQGRERGGSYNEQFF. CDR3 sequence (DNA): TGTGCCACCAGTGATTTTCAGGGAAGGGAGCGGGGGGGCTCCTACAATGAGCAGTTCTTC.

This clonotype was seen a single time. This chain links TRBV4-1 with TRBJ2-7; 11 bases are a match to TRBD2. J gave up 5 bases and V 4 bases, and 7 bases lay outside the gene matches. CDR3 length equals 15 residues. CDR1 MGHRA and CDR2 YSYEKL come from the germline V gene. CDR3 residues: CASSRGPGLADEQYF. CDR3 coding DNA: TGCGCCAGCAGCCGAGGACCGGGACTAGCGGACGAGCAGTACTTC.

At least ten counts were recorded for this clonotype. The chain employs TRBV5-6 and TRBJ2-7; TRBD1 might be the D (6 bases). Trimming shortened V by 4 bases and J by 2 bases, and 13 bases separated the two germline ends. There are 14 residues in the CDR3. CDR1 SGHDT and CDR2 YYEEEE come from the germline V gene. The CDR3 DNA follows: TGTGCCAGCAGCCTAGGACAGCCTACCTACGAGCAGTACTTC. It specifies CASSLGQPTYEQYF.

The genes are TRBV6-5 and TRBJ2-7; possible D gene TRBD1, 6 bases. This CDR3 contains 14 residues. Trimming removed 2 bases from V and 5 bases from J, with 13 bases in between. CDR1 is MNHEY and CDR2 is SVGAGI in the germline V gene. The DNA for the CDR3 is TGTGCCAGCAGTTACAAAGCGACAGGAAACGAGCAGTACTTC. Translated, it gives CASSYKATGNEQYF.

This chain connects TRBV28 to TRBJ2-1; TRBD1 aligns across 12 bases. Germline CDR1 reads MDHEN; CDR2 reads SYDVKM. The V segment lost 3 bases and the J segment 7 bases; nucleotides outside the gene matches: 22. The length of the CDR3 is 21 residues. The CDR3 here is CASSFPSPSGTGGQTGNEQFF. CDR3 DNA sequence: TGTGCCAGCAGTTTCCCCTCTCCCTCCGGGACAGGGGGCCAGACGGGGAATGAGCAGTTCTTC.

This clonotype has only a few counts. The CDR3 nucleotides read TGCAGCGTTGAAGATCCTCGCGGGATTACCTATGGCTACACCTTC. This sequence encodes CSVEDPRGITYGYTF. The chain couples TRBV29-1 to TRBJ1-2; D ambiguous. V lost 0 bases to trimming and J lost 4 bases, with 15 bases between them. Per germline, CDR1 SQVTM and CDR2 ANQGSEA. The CDR3 is 15 amino acids.

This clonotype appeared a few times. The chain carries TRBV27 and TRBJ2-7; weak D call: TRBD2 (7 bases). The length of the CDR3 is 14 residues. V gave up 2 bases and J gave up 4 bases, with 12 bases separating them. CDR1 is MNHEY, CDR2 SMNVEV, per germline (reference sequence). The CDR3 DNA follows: TGTGCCAGCAGTTTAAGAGGGGGGGCTTACGAGCAGTACTTC. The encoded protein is CASSLRGGAYEQYF.

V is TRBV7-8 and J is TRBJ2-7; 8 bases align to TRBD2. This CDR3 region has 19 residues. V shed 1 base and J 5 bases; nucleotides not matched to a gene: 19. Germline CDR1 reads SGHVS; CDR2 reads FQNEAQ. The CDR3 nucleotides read TGTGCCAGCAGCTTAGTTGTAAGGCTAGCGGGCGTTCCAGGGGACGAGCAGTACTTC. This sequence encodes CASSLVVRLAGVPGDEQYF.

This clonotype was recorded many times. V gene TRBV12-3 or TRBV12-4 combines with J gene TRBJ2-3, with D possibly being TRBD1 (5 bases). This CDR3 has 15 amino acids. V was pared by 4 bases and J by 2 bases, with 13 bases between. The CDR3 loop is CASSSPGAPTDTQYF. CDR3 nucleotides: TGTGCCAGCAGTTCCCCTGGGGCTCCCACAGATACGCAGTATTTT.

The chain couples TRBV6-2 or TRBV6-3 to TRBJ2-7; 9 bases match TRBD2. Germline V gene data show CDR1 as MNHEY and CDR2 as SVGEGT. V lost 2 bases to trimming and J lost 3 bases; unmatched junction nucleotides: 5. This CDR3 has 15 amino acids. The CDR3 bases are TGTGCCAGCAGTTACGCGGGGGGGATTCACTACGAGCAGTACTTC. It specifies CASSYAGGIHYEQYF.